These T cell receptor beta chains were read from a single sample in a study of T cells in Graves' hyperthyroidism and ophthalmopathy. One entry per CDR3 protein results from TCRdb running MiXCR on the multiplex PCR reads. The sample consists of about 500,000 distinct CDR3 sequences, roughly 15% of them appearing once. Sample: blood. The receptors shown here come from a woman in her twenties or thirties with Graves' ophthalmopathy. Each CDR3 is given with its conserved first and last residue. D genes are given only for firm matches. A row's size may be missing; if present it is once, few, many or a size class.

>many|TRBV7-8|17|-|TRBJ2-1
CASSPSLRTDTYNEQFF
TGTGCCAGCAGCCCCTCTCTCCGGACAGACACCTACAATGAGCAGTTCTTC
>few|TRBV25-1|13|-|TRBJ2-2
CASGSLNTGELFF
TGTGCCAGCGGATCTTTGAACACCGGGGAGCTGTTTTTT
>many|TRBV12-3/TRBV12-4|13|TRBD1|TRBJ2-5
CASNLGQRETQYF
TGTGCCAGCAACCTGGGACAGCGAGAGACCCAGTACTTC
>many|TRBV5-1|13|-|TRBJ2-3
CASSLGDGDTQYF
TGCGCCAGCAGCTTGGGTGACGGAGATACGCAGTATTTT
>-|TRBV5-1|13|-|TRBJ1-5
CASSAGPNQPQHF
TGCGCCAGCAGCGCGGGACCCAATCAGCCCCAGCATTTT
>few|TRBV27|14|-|TRBJ1-5
CASSPDWNNQPQHF
TGTGCCAGCAGTCCCGACTGGAACAATCAGCCCCAGCATTTT
>many|TRBV28|14|-|TRBJ1-1
CASSSLQGNTEAFF
TGTGCCAGCAGTTCCTTACAGGGGAACACTGAAGCTTTCTTT
>many|TRBV30|12|-|TRBJ1-2
CAWSAYPYGYTF
TGTGCCTGGAGTGCCTATCCCTATGGCTACACCTTC
>-|TRBV10-1|12|-|TRBJ2-7
CASSGRTHEQYF
TGCGCCAGCAGCGGCCGGACCCACGAGCAGTACTTC
>few|TRBV6-1|16|TRBD2|TRBJ2-7
CASSQASGGTSYEQYF
TGTGCCAGCAGTCAAGCTAGCGGAGGGACCTCCTACGAGCAGTACTTC
>many|TRBV30|12|-|TRBJ2-1
CAWMRQVNEQFF
TGTGCCTGGATGAGGCAGGTCAATGAGCAGTTCTTC
>many|TRBV20-1|13|TRBD1|TRBJ2-7
CSARGTADYEQYF
TGCAGTGCTAGGGGGACAGCAGACTACGAGCAGTACTTC
>few|TRBV28|16|-|TRBJ2-7
CASSYPPLVGSYEQYF
TGTGCCAGCAGCTACCCCCCTCTGGTAGGGTCCTACGAGCAGTACTTC
>-|TRBV5-8|19|TRBD2|TRBJ2-1
CASSLGTSGVTRAYNEQFF
TGTGCCAGCAGCCTCGGGACTAGCGGGGTAACCAGGGCCTACAATGAGCAGTTCTTC
>many|TRBV6-2/TRBV6-3|16|TRBD1|TRBJ2-7
CASSYSPGQGSYEQYF
TGTGCCAGCAGTTACAGTCCGGGACAGGGATCCTACGAGCAGTACTTC
>few|TRBV4-3|15|-|TRBJ2-7
CASSQELGRGHEQYF
TGCGCCAGCAGCCAAGAGCTGGGCCGGGGACACGAGCAGTACTTC
>many|TRBV28|15|TRBD1|TRBJ2-2
CASSTRTGGYWELFF
TGTGCCAGCAGTACGCGGACAGGGGGATATTGGGAGCTGTTTTTT
>-|TRBV13|16|-|TRBJ1-1
CASSLGQGGFYTEAFF
TGTGCCAGCAGCTTGGGCCAAGGGGGGTTCTACACTGAAGCTTTCTTT
>-|TRBV9|13|-|TRBJ2-2
CASRETNTGKLFF
TGTGCCAGCAGGGAGACGAACACCGGGAAGCTGTTTTTT
>few|TRBV20-1|13|TRBD2|TRBJ2-7
CSAEVAGTYEQYF
TGCAGTGCCGAAGTAGCGGGAACCTACGAGCAGTACTTC
>few|TRBV20-1|10|-|TRBJ1-2
CSARDSGYTF
TGCAGTGCTAGAGATTCTGGCTACACCTTC
>many|TRBV11-2|15|-|TRBJ2-7
CASSLGRGLLYEQYF
TGTGCCAGCAGCTTAGGGCGAGGGCTACTCTACGAGCAGTACTTC
>-|TRBV6-1|14|-|TRBJ1-5
CASSEYPLSKPQHF
TGTGCCAGCAGTGAATACCCGCTCAGTAAGCCCCAGCATTTT
>-|TRBV28|16|-|TRBJ1-6
CASPIQTGQQNSPLHF
TGTGCCAGCCCAATTCAAACCGGACAGCAAAATTCACCCCTCCACTTT
>-|TRBV6-2/TRBV6-3|14|TRBD1|TRBJ1-5
CATRRGQGNQPQHF
TGTGCCACCCGTCGGGGACAGGGCAATCAGCCCCAGCATTTT
>few|TRBV27|16|-|TRBJ2-6
CASPYNPAPGANVLTF
TGTGCCAGCCCCTACAATCCAGCCCCTGGGGCCAACGTCCTGACTTTC
>few|TRBV11-2|15|-|TRBJ2-5
CASSLEVRLEETQYF
TGTGCCAGCAGCTTAGAAGTAAGGCTTGAGGAGACCCAGTACTTC
>-|TRBV6-1|16|TRBD2|TRBJ2-3
CASSLTSSFSGDTQYF
TGTGCCAGCAGTCTTACCTCGAGCTTTAGCGGGGATACGCAGTATTTT
>many|TRBV6-2/TRBV6-3|13|-|TRBJ2-2
CASSYQITGELFF
TGTGCCAGCAGTTACCAAATCACCGGGGAGCTGTTTTTT
>many|TRBV7-9|16|TRBD1|TRBJ2-7
CASSSRWDRGSYEQYF
TGTGCCAGCAGCTCACGGTGGGACAGGGGTTCCTACGAGCAGTACTTC
>many|TRBV4-2|17|TRBD2|TRBJ2-3
CASSQDLLAETTDTQYF
TGTGCCAGCAGCCAAGATCTGCTAGCGGAGACCACAGATACGCAGTATTTT
>-|TRBV9|15|TRBD1|TRBJ2-7
CASSVAPDRSYEQYF
TGTGCCAGCAGCGTAGCTCCGGACAGGTCCTACGAGCAGTACTTC
>-|TRBV10-3|16|-|TRBJ2-3
CAISDPPARVQDTQYF
TGTGCCATCAGTGACCCACCGGCCAGGGTTCAAGATACGCAGTATTTT
>many|TRBV3-1|14|-|TRBJ1-2
CASSQGDMFGGYTF
TGTGCCAGCAGCCAAGGGGACATGTTTGGCGGCTACACCTTC
>many|TRBV5-1|15|TRBD1|TRBJ2-3
CASRQGTGATDTQYF
TGCGCCAGCAGACAGGGGACAGGGGCAACAGATACGCAGTATTTT
>many|TRBV12-3/TRBV12-4|12|-|TRBJ2-2
CASSLTVGELFF
TGTGCCAGCAGCCTCACCGTGGGGGAGCTGTTTTTT
>many|TRBV20-1|13|-|TRBJ1-1
CSPAQGGNTEAFF
TGCAGTCCAGCCCAGGGAGGGAACACTGAAGCTTTCTTT
>many|TRBV7-3|15|-|TRBJ2-7
CASSPSGATPYEQYF
TGTGCCAGCAGCCCTTCGGGGGCAACCCCCTACGAGCAGTACTTC
>many|TRBV28|13|-|TRBJ1-1
CASSPPLNTEAFF
TGTGCCAGCAGTCCGCCATTGAACACTGAAGCTTTCTTT
>many|TRBV7-2|15|-|TRBJ2-7
CASSLFSGGMYEQYF
TGTGCCAGCAGCTTATTCTCAGGGGGGATGTACGAGCAGTACTTC
>many|TRBV18|15|TRBD1|TRBJ1-5
CASSPGTDRAQPQHF
TGTGCCAGCTCACCTGGAACTGACAGGGCTCAGCCCCAGCATTTT
>few|TRBV6-2/TRBV6-3|16|TRBD1|TRBJ1-5
CASSYSGQGVNQPQHF
TGTGCCAGCAGTTACTCCGGACAGGGAGTCAATCAGCCCCAGCATTTT
>once|TRBV15|14|-|TRBJ2-1
CATSGAGSYNEQFF
TGTGCCACCAGCGGAGCGGGTTCCTACAATGAGCAGTTCTTC
>few|TRBV28|18|TRBD1|TRBJ1-2
CASSLLSPGTGGLRGYTF
TGTGCCAGCAGCCTCTTAAGTCCCGGGACAGGGGGCTTACGGGGCTACACCTTC
>-|TRBV6-2/TRBV6-3|14|TRBD1|TRBJ1-5
CASRAGTGGQPQHF
TGTGCCAGCAGAGCCGGGACAGGGGGCCAGCCCCAGCATTTT
>-|TRBV12-3/TRBV12-4|15|TRBD1|TRBJ1-5
CASSPRQGEHQPQHF
TGTGCCAGCAGTCCAAGACAGGGCGAACATCAGCCCCAGCATTTT
>-|TRBV19|13|TRBD1|TRBJ1-5
CASSRSGGQPQHF
TGTGCCAGTAGTAGATCAGGGGGCCAGCCCCAGCATTTT
>once|TRBV27|14|-|TRBJ1-4
CASSLGLPNEKLFF
TGTGCCAGCAGTTTGGGGCTACCAAATGAAAAACTGTTTTTT
>-|TRBV12-5|18|-|TRBJ1-5
CASGSGGAPLYSNQPQHF
TGTGCTAGTGGTTCCGGAGGGGCACCCCTTTATAGCAATCAGCCCCAGCATTTT
>many|TRBV9|13|-|TRBJ2-3
CASSVGGTDTQYF
TGTGCCAGCAGCGTAGGCGGCACAGATACGCAGTATTTT